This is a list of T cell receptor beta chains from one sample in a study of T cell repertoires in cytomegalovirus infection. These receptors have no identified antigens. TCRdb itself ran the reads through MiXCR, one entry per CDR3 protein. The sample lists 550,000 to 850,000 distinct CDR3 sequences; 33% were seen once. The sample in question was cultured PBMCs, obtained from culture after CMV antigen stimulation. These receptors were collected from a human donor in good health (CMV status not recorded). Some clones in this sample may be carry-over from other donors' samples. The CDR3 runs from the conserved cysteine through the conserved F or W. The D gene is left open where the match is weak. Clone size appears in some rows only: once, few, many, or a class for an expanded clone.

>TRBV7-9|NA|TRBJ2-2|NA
TGTGCCAGCAGCTTATTCGGGCCCGGGGAGCTGTTTTTT
CASSLFGPGELFF
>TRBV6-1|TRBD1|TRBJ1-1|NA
TGTGCCAGCAGGCTCACAGGGGCGGGGAACACTGAAGCTTTCTTT
CASRLTGAGNTEAFF
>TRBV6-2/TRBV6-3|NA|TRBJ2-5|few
TGTGCCAGCAGAATACTAGGGATTTATGAGACCCAGTACTTC
CASRILGIYETQYF
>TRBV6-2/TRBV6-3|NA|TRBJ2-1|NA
TGTGCCAGCAGTTACCCTCCCTACAATGAGCAGTTCTTC
CASSYPPYNEQFF
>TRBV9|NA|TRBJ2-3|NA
TGTGCCAGCAGCGTAGAAACAGGAGATACGCAGTATTTT
CASSVETGDTQYF
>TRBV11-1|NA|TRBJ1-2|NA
TGTGCCAGCAGCTCTGAACCCGGACAGTTCTATGGCTACACCTTC
CASSSEPGQFYGYTF
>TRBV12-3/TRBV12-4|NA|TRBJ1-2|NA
TGTGCCAGCAGTCCAACGAAAAGTGGCTACACCTTC
CASSPTKSGYTF
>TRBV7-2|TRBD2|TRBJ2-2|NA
TGTGCCAGCAGCTTAGCTCCCGTAGCGGGAGGGGGGAACACCGGGGAGCTGTTTTTT
CASSLAPVAGGGNTGELFF
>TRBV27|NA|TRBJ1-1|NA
TGTGCCAGCAGTTTATCCAGGGGCTTCACTGAAGCTTTCTTT
CASSLSRGFTEAFF
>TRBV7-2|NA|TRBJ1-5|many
TGTGCCAGCAGCTTAAGGTATAATCAGCCCCAGCATTTT
CASSLRYNQPQHF
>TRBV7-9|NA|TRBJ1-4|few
TGTGCCAGCAGCCCGACCCGGGGTGCAACTAATGAAAAACTGTTTTTT
CASSPTRGATNEKLFF
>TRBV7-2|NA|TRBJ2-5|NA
TGTGCCAGCAGCTTTCTCAGGAGAGAGACCCAGTACTTC
CASSFLRRETQYF
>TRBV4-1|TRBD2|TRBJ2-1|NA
TGCGCCAGCAGCCTCTCTAGCGGGATGGGGAATGAGCAGTTCTTC
CASSLSSGMGNEQFF
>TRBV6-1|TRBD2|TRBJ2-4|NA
TGTGCCAGCAGTGAATCCCCACTAGCGGGGGGGTCCAAAAACATTCAGTACTTC
CASSESPLAGGSKNIQYF
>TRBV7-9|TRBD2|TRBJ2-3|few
TGTGCCAGCAGCTTACCTAGCGGGAGAGGAGATACGCAGTATTTT
CASSLPSGRGDTQYF
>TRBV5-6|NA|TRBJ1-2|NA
TGTGCCAGCAGCTTGTTGGGGGGTCCTAACTATGGCTACACCTTC
CASSLLGGPNYGYTF
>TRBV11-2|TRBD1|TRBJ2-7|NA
TGTGCCAGCAGCTTATCGGACAGGGTGCACGAGCAGTACTTC
CASSLSDRVHEQYF
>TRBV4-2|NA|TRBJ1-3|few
TGTGCCAGCAGCCAAGTTATGGCGTTTACTGGAAACACCATATATTTT
CASSQVMAFTGNTIYF
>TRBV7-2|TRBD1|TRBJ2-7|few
TGTGCCAGCAGCCGCAGGGACAGGGGGAGGGAGCAGTACTTC
CASSRRDRGREQYF
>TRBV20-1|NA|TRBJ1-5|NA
TGCAGTGCTAGACCCTTTCCCGGACATCCCAGGGGTGGCAATCAGCCCCAGCATTTT
CSARPFPGHPRGGNQPQHF
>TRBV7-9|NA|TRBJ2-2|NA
TGTGCCAGCAGCTTTGAAGGGGACACCGGGGAGCTGTTTTTT
CASSFEGDTGELFF
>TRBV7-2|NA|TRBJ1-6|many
TGTGCCAGCAGCTTACAGGGCAAGTCACCCCTCCACTTT
CASSLQGKSPLHF
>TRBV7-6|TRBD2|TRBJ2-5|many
TGTGCCAGCAGCTTAGGGATAGCGGGTCGTCAAGAGACCCAGTACTTC
CASSLGIAGRQETQYF
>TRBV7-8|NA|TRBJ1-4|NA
TGTGCCAGCAGCGACCCCCGCAGTTTCTTTAATGAAAAACTGTTTTTT
CASSDPRSFFNEKLFF
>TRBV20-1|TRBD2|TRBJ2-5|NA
TGCAGTGCTAGACCGGGAGTCGGGGGGGAGACCCAGTACTTC
CSARPGVGGETQYF